The source of this TCR beta chain is a study of beta chain features in type 1 diabetes. General study findings and limits: The study found moderately but significantly shorter TCRB CDR3s in all four CD4+ subsets of Type 1 diabetes patients. TCRB rearrangement may or may not be influenced by HLA type; here this remained unresolved.

The CDR3 covers 15 residues. Trimming removed 4 bases from V and 0 bases from J, with 10 bases in between. Germline V gene sequence: CDR1 SGHNT, CDR2 YYREEE (reference sequence). All of the isolated RNA was reverse transcribed, so expressed TCRB transcripts were sequenced. TCRdb keeps only in-frame clones here, not all; method: immunoSEQ multiplex PCR. The sample carries over 120,000 clones, 10% to 15% recorded once. Heparinised blood was drawn once per donor, averaging roughly 120 mL. Only a few counts were recorded for this clone. Its matching antigen is unknown. The rearrangement links TRBV5-4 to TRBJ1-4, with D possibly TRBD1 on 6 matching bases. This receptor was taken from a young man with type 1 diabetes. The sequenced sample consisted of central memory CD4+ T cells from blood. Written as DNA, the CDR3 is TGTGCCAGCAGCCCTGACAGGACAACTAATGAAAAACTGTTTTTT. Translated: CASSPDRTTNEKLFF.